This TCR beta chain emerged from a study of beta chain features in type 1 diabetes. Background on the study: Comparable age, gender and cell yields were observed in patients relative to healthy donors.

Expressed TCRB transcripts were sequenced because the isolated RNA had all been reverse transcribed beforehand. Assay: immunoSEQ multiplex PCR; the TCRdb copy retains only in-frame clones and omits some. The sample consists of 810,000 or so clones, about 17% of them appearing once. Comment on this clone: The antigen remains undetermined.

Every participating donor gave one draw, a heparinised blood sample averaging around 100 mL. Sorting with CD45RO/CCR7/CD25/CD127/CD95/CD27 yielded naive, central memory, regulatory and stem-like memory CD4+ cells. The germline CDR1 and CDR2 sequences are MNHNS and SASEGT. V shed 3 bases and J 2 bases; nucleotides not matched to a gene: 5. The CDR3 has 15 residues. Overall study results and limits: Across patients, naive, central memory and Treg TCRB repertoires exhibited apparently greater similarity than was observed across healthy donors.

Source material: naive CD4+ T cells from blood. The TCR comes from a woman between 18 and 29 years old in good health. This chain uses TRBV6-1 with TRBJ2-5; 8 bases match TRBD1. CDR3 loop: CASSEQGAGQETQYF. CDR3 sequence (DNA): TGTGCCAGCAGTGAGCAGGGGGCTGGACAAGAGACCCAGTACTTC.